A single sample gave rise to the 21 T cell receptor beta chains below, sequenced in a study of early T cells in non-severe SARS-CoV-2 infection. TCRdb re-called the 5' RACE reads through MiXCR, storing one row per CDR3 protein. Altogether about 70,000 distinct CDR3 sequences are present, approximately 11% being singletons, with the ten largest covering about 4.8%. Material: whole blood. Source of these receptors: an adult who was a healthcare worker with PCR-confirmed SARS-CoV-2 infection or an uninfected control (not recorded which).

This clonotype was observed at least ten times. This CDR3 is CASSESNRQKDQPQHF. As DNA, the CDR3 is TGTGCCAGCAGTGAATCGAACAGGCAAAAGGATCAGCCCCAGCATTTT. The rearrangement uses TRBV6-1 and TRBJ1-5, with D tentatively TRBD1 (5 bases). Germline V gene lookup returns CDR1 MNHNS and CDR2 SASEGT. V lost 2 bases and J 5 bases, leaving 16 bases between the germline ends. The CDR3 extends over 16 amino acids.

The chain uses TRBV5-1 and TRBJ2-7; perhaps TRBD2 as D (5 bases). Germline assignment: CDR1 SGHRS and CDR2 YFSETQ. The CDR3 is made up of 14 amino acids. V lost 4 bases to trimming and J lost 2 bases, with 13 bases between them. In nucleotides, the CDR3 is TGCGCCAGCAGCCCCTCCGGGATCCCCTACGAGCAGTACTTC. This sequence encodes CASSPSGIPYEQYF.

The V gene is TRBV5-1, the J gene TRBJ1-3, with 8 bases that match TRBD1. The CDR3 consists of 17 residues. Looked up from germline, CDR1 is SGHRS and CDR2 is YFSETQ. J lost 4 bases, V lost 0 bases, and 9 bases had no gene match. CDR3 in amino acids: CASSLVPSGQAGNTIYF. Here the CDR3 DNA reads TGCGCCAGCAGCTTGGTGCCGTCGGGACAGGCCGGAAACACCATATATTTT.

The V and J genes are TRBV5-1 and TRBJ1-2; 9 nucleotides line up with TRBD1. CDR3 size: 15 residues. The ends lost 2 bases at V and 3 bases at J; junction bases unmatched: 5. Germline CDR1 SGHRS, CDR2 YFSETQ. In nucleotides, the CDR3 is TGCGCCAGCAGCTTCATGACAGGGGGAGACTATGGCTACACCTTC. It yields the protein CASSFMTGGDYGYTF.

This clonotype was recorded at least ten times. The chain recombines TRBV20-1 with TRBJ2-5, with 7 bases that match TRBD2. This CDR3 has 12 residues. V lost 6 bases and J lost 9; bases outside the gene matches: 10. Per the germline V gene, CDR1 is DFQATT and CDR2 is SNEGSKA (reference sequence). CDR3 sequence (DNA): TGCAGTGCAAACTCAGGGAGGGAGGCCCAGTACTTC. Its translation is CSANSGREAQYF.

This clonotype turned up a few times. The V gene is TRBV5-1, the J gene TRBJ2-3; 7 positions agree with TRBD2. The CDR3 extends over 16 amino acids. The germline gives CDR1 SGHRS, CDR2 YFSETQ. V lost 1 base to trimming and J lost 2 bases; unmatched junction nucleotides: 7. This CDR3 is CASSLFAGVPTDTQYF. CDR3 coding DNA: TGCGCCAGCAGCTTGTTCGCGGGGGTGCCCACAGATACGCAGTATTTT.

This clonotype has just a few counts. The chain is built from TRBV12-3 or TRBV12-4 and TRBJ2-7; 14 nucleotides agree with TRBD2. This CDR3 is built from 15 residues. V dropped 6 bases and J dropped 2; count of bases not matched to a gene: 3. CDR3 sequence reads: CASRWTSGGTYEQYF. The CDR3 DNA is TGTGCCAGCAGATGGACTAGCGGGGGGACCTACGAGCAGTACTTC.

This rearrangement joins TRBV29-1 to TRBJ2-7; 8 bases fit TRBD2. The CDR3 sequence is 14 residues long. V lost 4 bases and J lost 3; bases outside the gene matches: 8. Per the germline V gene, CDR1 is SQVTM and CDR2 is ANQGSEA. CDR3 protein: CSVAPGGPLYEQYF. The CDR3 region has the DNA TGCAGCGTTGCCCCGGGGGGGCCCCTCTACGAGCAGTACTTC.

At least ten counts were recorded for this clonotype. J is TRBJ2-7 and V is TRBV4-1; 10 nucleotides line up with TRBD2. This CDR3 spans 15 amino acids. The germline gives CDR1 MGHRA, CDR2 YSYEKL. V dropped 6 bases and J dropped 2; count of bases not matched to a gene: 7. The CDR3 is CASSPGLATTYEQYF. In DNA, the CDR3 is TGCGCCAGCAGTCCGGGACTAGCGACCACCTACGAGCAGTACTTC.

V and J are TRBV11-2 and TRBJ2-5; D remains unclear. The germline V gene has CDR1 SGHAT and CDR2 FQNNGV. V was shortened by 4 bases and J by 4 bases, with 16 bases between the two germline ends. The CDR3 consists of 15 residues. CDR3 coding DNA: TGTGCCAGCAGCTATGACCTTTTTGCTGGAGAGACCCAGTACTTC. Protein sequence: CASSYDLFAGETQYF.

This clonotype was detected a few times. The chain joins TRBV7-6 to TRBJ1-2; no definite D call. This CDR3 is built from 13 residues. Germline loops: CDR1 SGHVS, CDR2 FNYEAQ. Trimming left V 5 bases short and J 7 bases short, with 14 bases between. Here the CDR3 reads CASSQSIESGYTF. CDR3 nucleotides: TGTGCCAGCAGCCAGTCGATTGAGAGTGGCTACACCTTC.

A few counts support this clonotype. This chain uses TRBV7-9 with TRBJ1-2; D is possibly TRBD1 (6 bases). This CDR3 has 15 residues. CDR1 and CDR2 (germline): SEHNR, FQNEAQ (reference sequence). V was cut by 2 bases and J by 6 bases, with 16 bases left in between. CDR3 in DNA: TGTGCCAGCAGCTTAACCCTACAGGGCGGCGATGGCTACACCTTC. This gives the protein CASSLTLQGGDGYTF.

This clonotype occurred many times. The chain is built from TRBV4-1 and TRBJ1-1; D not certain. The CDR3 sequence is 16 residues long. Trimming removed 0 bases from V and 3 bases from J, with 14 bases in between. Germline loops: CDR1 MGHRA, CDR2 YSYEKL. In DNA form, the CDR3 reads TGCGCCAGCAGCCAAGAGGTATCCAGGACTGACACTGAAGCTTTCTTT. Protein: CASSQEVSRTDTEAFF.

This clonotype has only a few counts. V gene TRBV19 combines with J gene TRBJ2-3; 14 bases line up with TRBD2. This CDR3 has 17 residues. CDR1 LNHDA and CDR2 SQIVND come from the germline V gene (reference sequence). Unmatched junction bases numbered 6, after V lost 3 bases and J lost 4 bases. In DNA form, the CDR3 reads TGTGCCAGTAGTATCGGGGGACTAGCGGGGGCCTCAGATACGCAGTATTTT. This gives the protein CASSIGGLAGASDTQYF.

This clonotype was counted many times. This chain links TRBV29-1 with TRBJ2-1, with D possibly being TRBD2 (6 bases). V was cut by 0 bases and J by 8 bases, with 17 bases left in between. CDR3 length: 15 amino acids. The germline gives CDR1 SQVTM, CDR2 ANQGSEA. DNA for the CDR3: TGCAGCGTTGAAGATCGGGGGTATCGATCAGATGAGCAGTTCTTC. Protein product: CSVEDRGYRSDEQFF.

This clonotype has ten or more counts. The rearrangement joins TRBV29-1 to TRBJ2-3; D unresolved. The germline V gene encodes CDR1 SQVTM and CDR2 ANQGSEA. The CDR3 length is 13 residues. With 3 bases removed from V and 8 bases from J, the gap between germline ends came to 15 bases. CDR3 in amino acids: CSVDGQSTGTQYF. In DNA, the CDR3 is TGCAGCGTTGATGGGCAAAGCACGGGTACGCAGTATTTT.

This clonotype was observed many times. The rearrangement uses TRBV12-3 or TRBV12-4 and TRBJ2-7; 10 bases match TRBD1. Trimming took 6 bases from V and 3 from J; bases not matched to a gene: 8. This CDR3 has 15 amino acids. CDR3 residues: CASSQGQGKRYEQYF. CDR3 in DNA: TGTGCCAGCAGCCAGGGACAGGGGAAACGCTACGAGCAGTACTTC.

The table lists this clonotype with many counts. This chain uses TRBV7-6 with TRBJ2-7, with D perhaps matching TRBD2 (6 bases). There are 15 residues in the CDR3. Trimming stripped 2 bases from V and 3 bases from J, with 14 bases between. Per the germline V gene, CDR1 is SGHVS and CDR2 is FNYEAQ. CDR3 in amino acids: CASSLNAGTHYEQYF. CDR3 DNA sequence: TGTGCCAGCAGCTTAAACGCCGGGACTCACTACGAGCAGTACTTC.

This clonotype was detected a few times. This chain connects TRBV4-3 to TRBJ2-7; D remains ambiguous. Germline lookup yields CDR1 LGHNA and CDR2 YSLEER. The CDR3 extends over 13 amino acids. Deletions cut 0 bases from V and 3 bases from J, with 6 bases between. CDR3: CASSQDRSYEQYF. CDR3 in DNA: TGCGCCAGCAGCCAAGATCGGAGCTACGAGCAGTACTTC.

Many counts were recorded for this clonotype. V gene TRBV29-1 combines with J gene TRBJ1-2; no clear D. Trimming removed 3 bases at V and 7 bases at J, with 9 bases between. CDR3 size: 11 residues. Per germline, CDR1 SQVTM and CDR2 ANQGSEA. The CDR3 reads CSVEPGSGYTF. In DNA form, the CDR3 reads TGCAGCGTTGAGCCGGGGTCTGGCTACACCTTC.

For this clonotype: With a much larger clone just one base away, this may be a read error. The chain joins TRBV6-2 or TRBV6-3 to TRBJ2-3; D not resolved. Trimming removed 11 bases at V and 8 bases at J, with 23 bases between. The germline gives CDR1 MNHEY, CDR2 SVGEGT. CDR3 length equals 14 residues. CDR3 amino acids: CALSEHLRGGTQYF. For the CDR3, the DNA is TGTGCCCTGTCCGAGCACCTCCGCGGTGGTACGCAGTATTTT.